These T cell receptor beta chains were read from a single sample in a study of T cells in Graves' hyperthyroidism and ophthalmopathy. TCRdb fed the multiplex PCR reads into MiXCR, producing one record per CDR3 protein. Among under 300,000 distinct CDR3 sequences, roughly 22% were seen once, and the ten largest hold 64%. Sequenced sample: blood. The receptor set was obtained from a man aged 30 to 39 with Graves' ophthalmopathy. The CDR3 runs from the conserved cysteine through the conserved F or W. A D gene is named only where the DNA matches it firmly. Some rows mark clone size as missing; the rest say once, few, many or name a class of expanded clone.

CAISEGQGAYNEQFF,TGTGCCATCAGTGAGGGACAGGGGGCCTACAATGAGCAGTTCTTC,many,TRBD1,TRBV10-3,TRBJ2-1
CASSMGRWDRNYEQYF,TGTGCCAGTAGTATGGGTCGCTGGGACAGAAACTACGAGCAGTACTTC,NA,TRBD1,TRBV19,TRBJ2-7
CASSYRPGRRYEQYF,TGTGCCAGTAGCTACCGTCCGGGACGGCGGTACGAGCAGTACTTC,NA,NA,TRBV19,TRBJ2-7
CASTQSRGSYEQYF,TGTGCCAGCACCCAGTCCCGGGGCTCCTACGAGCAGTACTTC,few,NA,TRBV3-1,TRBJ2-7
CAWSPPSGYTDTQYF,TGTGCCTGGAGTCCCCCGTCAGGTTACACAGATACGCAGTATTTT,NA,NA,TRBV30,TRBJ2-3
CASSLARAPYEQYF,TGCGCCAGCAGCTTGGCCCGGGCACCCTACGAGCAGTACTTC,few,NA,TRBV5-1,TRBJ2-7
CASSLGTSGRGEQYF,TGTGCCAGCAGCCTCGGGACTAGCGGGAGAGGGGAGCAGTACTTC,NA,TRBD2,TRBV11-3,TRBJ2-7
CASSLVRGEQYF,TGCGCCAGCAGCTTGGTCCGGGGGGAGCAGTACTTC,NA,NA,TRBV5-1,TRBJ2-7
CASLGQGNTGELFF,TGTGCCAGCCTCGGGCAGGGAAACACCGGGGAGCTGTTTTTT,NA,NA,TRBV28,TRBJ2-2
CASSLSPGEQMTQYF,TGTGCCAGCAGCTTAAGTCCGGGCGAACAGATGACCCAGTACTTC,NA,NA,TRBV7-3,TRBJ2-5
CASSLNYNEQFF,TGTGCCAGCAGCTTGAACTACAATGAGCAGTTCTTC,many,NA,TRBV7-2,TRBJ2-1
CASSLSAGGRNEQFF,TGTGCCAGCAGCTTGTCGGCGGGAGGGAGGAATGAGCAGTTCTTC,many,TRBD2,TRBV5-8,TRBJ2-1
CASGKGAETEAFF,TGTGCTAGTGGCAAGGGGGCCGAGACTGAAGCTTTCTTT,NA,TRBD1,TRBV12-5,TRBJ1-1
CASSVALGQGTTNQPQHF,TGTGCCAGCAGTGTAGCCTTGGGACAGGGGACAACGAATCAGCCCCAGCATTTT,many,TRBD1,TRBV6-1,TRBJ1-5
CSVLPTSGQETQYF,TGCAGTGTTCTTCCGACTAGCGGGCAAGAGACCCAGTACTTC,few,TRBD2,TRBV20-1,TRBJ2-5
CASSLWGGHNEQFF,TGCGCCAGCAGCTTGTGGGGGGGGCACAATGAGCAGTTCTTC,NA,NA,TRBV11-1,TRBJ2-1
CSAIGQEYGYTF,TGCAGTGCCATAGGACAGGAGTATGGCTACACCTTC,many,TRBD1,TRBV20-1,TRBJ1-2
CASSLEDGSSPLHF,TGTGCCAGCAGCTTAGAGGACGGGTCATCACCCCTCCACTTT,many,NA,TRBV7-9,TRBJ1-6
CASSSDRGFYEQYF,TGTGCCAGCTCTTCCGACAGGGGTTTTTACGAGCAGTACTTC,few,TRBD1,TRBV19,TRBJ2-7
CASSLVFGEKLFF,TGTGCCAGCAGCTTAGTCTTTGGGGAAAAACTGTTTTTT,many,NA,TRBV11-2,TRBJ1-4
CSVDLLGLGLANTEAFF,TGCAGCGTTGATCTTCTCGGGCTGGGGCTTGCAAACACTGAAGCTTTCTTT,NA,NA,TRBV29-1,TRBJ1-1
CASSEMWDDSYEQYF,TGTGCCAGCAGTGAAATGTGGGACGACTCCTACGAGCAGTACTTC,NA,NA,TRBV6-1,TRBJ2-7
CASSLNPWTDLSYEQYF,TGTGCCAGCAGCTTGAATCCCTGGACAGACCTATCCTACGAGCAGTACTTC,NA,NA,TRBV11-2,TRBJ2-7
CASSAQHTDTQYF,TGTGCCAGCAGTGCACAGCACACAGATACGCAGTATTTT,few,NA,TRBV6-4,TRBJ2-3
CASSIPRGGTDTQYF,TGTGCCAGCAGTATCCCCCGGGGGGGTACAGATACGCAGTATTTT,few,TRBD2,TRBV6-1,TRBJ2-3
CASSPGQGTGELFF,TGTGCCAGCAGTCCGGGACAGGGAACCGGGGAGCTGTTTTTT,once,TRBD1,TRBV28,TRBJ2-2
CASSKTGTSGNIQYF,TGCGCCAGCAGCAAGACCGGGACTAGCGGAAACATTCAGTACTTC,NA,TRBD2,TRBV5-1,TRBJ2-4
CAWSLGDRDFEQYF,TGTGCCTGGAGTCTAGGGGACAGGGATTTCGAGCAGTACTTC,few,TRBD1,TRBV30,TRBJ2-7
CASSSGTGTPRANEKLFF,TGCGCCAGCAGCTCTGGGACAGGGACCCCTAGGGCTAATGAAAAACTGTTTTTT,NA,TRBD1,TRBV5-1,TRBJ1-4
CASSWTGLAGGSDTQYF,TGTGCCAGTAGTTGGACTGGACTAGCGGGAGGCTCAGATACGCAGTATTTT,NA,TRBD2,TRBV19,TRBJ2-3
CASNPAGLAGGRNEQFF,TGTGCCAGCAACCCAGCGGGACTAGCGGGAGGGCGAAATGAGCAGTTCTTC,NA,TRBD2,TRBV7-9,TRBJ2-1